This T cell receptor (beta chain) was captured by sequencing in a study of control samples from healthy donors and cancer patients. Germline lookup yields CDR1 SEHNR and CDR2 FQNEAQ (reference sequence). The V end was cut by 0 bases, the J end by 1 base, with 14 bases between. The CDR3 covers 17 residues. Assay: immunoSEQ multiplex PCR; the TCRdb copy retains only in-frame clones and omits some. This table holds 6,000 to 8,000 clones, about 74% found once. The rearrangement links TRBV7-9 to TRBJ2-3; D is possibly TRBD1 or TRBD2 (5 bases each). Sequenced: formalin-fixed, paraffin-embedded tissue. The clonotype was recovered from a male donor with melanoma. DNA for the CDR3: TGTGCCAGCAGCTTAGCGGGACGGCACCACCGCACAGATACGCAGTATTTT. Its translation: CASSLAGRHHRTDTQYF.